One T cell receptor beta chain is described in this entry. In this sample, this clonotype turned up a few times. Its antigen is still unknown. No clone much larger than this one lies a single base away; base qualities are absent. This entry belongs to a study of response to subunit inactivated influenza vaccine (dated by TCRdb to the late 2010s). With regard to the full study: The study used deep quantitative T cell receptor repertoire profiling to track responses to a trivalent subunit inactivated influenza vaccine. The paper's findings and limits, for the study overall: It was suggested by the authors that each seasonal influenza vaccination may recruit only a limited number of new T cells.

The receptor library was made with RT-PCR. The sequencer listed for this sample is Illumina HiSeq 2500. Using fastp trimming at Q25 and MiXCR clonotype assembly, TCRdb reanalyzed the public sequencing data and kept in-frame beta chains. Under each unique CDR3 protein, matching rows form one entry showing the most common genes and DNA. This sample lists about 650,000 distinct CDR3 sequences; 15% to 17% were detected once. The ten largest clones represent approximately 10% of the sample. Counted from cysteine to phenylalanine, this CDR3 has 15 amino acids. Only CDR3 DNA remains: 45 bases, in frame from the first base. Trimmed from V: 5 bases; trimmed from J: 9 bases; junction bases lacking a gene match: 12. The germline V gene encodes CDR1 SEHNR and CDR2 FQNEAQ (reference sequence).

Sample: PBMCs from blood, taken 12 days after vaccination. The receptor comes from a middle-aged man who received an inactivated influenza vaccine. Donor details come from another sample of the same person, matched by shared clones. The rearrangement joined TRBV7-9 to TRBJ2-1, with 8 junctional bases fitting TRBD2. Here the CDR3 is given as CASSPDLGLESEQFF. The nucleotide sequence is TGTGCCAGCAGCCCTGATTTGGGACTAGAATCTGAGCAGTTCTTC.